This TCR beta chain was captured in a study of blood T cells in healthy people across ages. Through a sample-barcoded 5' primer and a J-beta primer mix, a second PCR was run for roughly 6 to 12 cycles. TCRdb re-called the 5' RACE reads with MiXCR, one entry per CDR3 protein. This table holds about 1.4 million distinct CDR3 sequences, 59% found once. The CDR3 contains 17 residues. Germline V CDR1 and CDR2: SQVTM, ANQGSEA. V gave up 6 bases and J gave up 0 bases; unmatched junction bases: 10. The receptor was isolated from a man in his late teens or twenties in good health. The J gene is TRBJ2-1, the V gene TRBV29-1; 11 nucleotides line up with TRBD1. Sequences were obtained from blood. The CDR3 DNA reads as TGCAGCGTGGAAACCGGGACAGGGGGGCTCTCCTACAATGAGCAGTTCTTC. Protein sequence: CSVETGTGGLSYNEQFF.